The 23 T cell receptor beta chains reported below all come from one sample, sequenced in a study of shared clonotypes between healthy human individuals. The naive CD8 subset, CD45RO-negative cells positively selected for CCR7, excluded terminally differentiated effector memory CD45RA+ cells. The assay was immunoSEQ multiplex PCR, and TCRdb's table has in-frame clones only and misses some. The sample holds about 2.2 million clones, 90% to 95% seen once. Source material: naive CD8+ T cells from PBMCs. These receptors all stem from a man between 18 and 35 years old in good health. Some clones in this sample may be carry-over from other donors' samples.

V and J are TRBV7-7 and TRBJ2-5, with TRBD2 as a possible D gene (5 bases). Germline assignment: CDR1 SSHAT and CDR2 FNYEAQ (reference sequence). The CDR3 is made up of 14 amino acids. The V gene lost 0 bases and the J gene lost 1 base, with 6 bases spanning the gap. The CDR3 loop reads CASSLARGQETQYF. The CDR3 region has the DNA TGTGCCAGCAGCTTAGCACGGGGCCAAGAGACCCAGTACTTC.

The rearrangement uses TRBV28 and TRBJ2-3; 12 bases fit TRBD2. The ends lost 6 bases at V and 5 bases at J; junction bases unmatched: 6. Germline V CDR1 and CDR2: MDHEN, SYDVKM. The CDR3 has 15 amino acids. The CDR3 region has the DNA TGTGCCAGCAGACTAGCGGGAGGTCCGGGAGATACGCAGTATTTT. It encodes CASRLAGGPGDTQYF.

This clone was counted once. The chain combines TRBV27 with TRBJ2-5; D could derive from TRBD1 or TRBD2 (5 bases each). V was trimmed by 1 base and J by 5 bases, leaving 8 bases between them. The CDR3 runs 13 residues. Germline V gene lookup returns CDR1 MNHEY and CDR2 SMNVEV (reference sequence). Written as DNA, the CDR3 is TGTGCCAGCAGTTTATTGGGGGACGAGACCCAGTACTTC. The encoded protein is CASSLLGDETQYF.

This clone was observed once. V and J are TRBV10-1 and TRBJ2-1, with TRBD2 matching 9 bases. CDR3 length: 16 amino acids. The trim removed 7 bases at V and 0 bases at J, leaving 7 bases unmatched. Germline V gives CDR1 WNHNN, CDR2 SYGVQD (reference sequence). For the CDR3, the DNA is TGCGCCAGCACTCTTAGCGGGAGACCCTCCTACAATGAGCAGTTCTTC. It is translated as CASTLSGRPSYNEQFF.

The CDR3 reads CASSTRTSGSVKNEQFF. The CDR3 DNA is TGTGCCAGCAGCACGAGGACTAGCGGGAGTGTTAAAAATGAGCAGTTCTTC. The chain recombines TRBV7-9 with TRBJ2-1; 13 bases are a match to TRBD2. Germline CDR1 and CDR2: SEHNR and FQNEAQ (reference sequence). The junction had 11 bases not matched to a gene; V was cut back by 5 bases and J by 7 bases. The CDR3 is 17 amino acids.

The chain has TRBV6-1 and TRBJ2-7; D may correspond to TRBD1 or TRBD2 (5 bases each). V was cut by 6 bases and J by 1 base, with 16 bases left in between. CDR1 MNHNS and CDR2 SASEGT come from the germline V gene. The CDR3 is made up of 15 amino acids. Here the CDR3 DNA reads TGTGCCAGCAGGACCTCTGGGGGATGGTCCTACGAGCAGTACTTC. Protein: CASRTSGGWSYEQYF.

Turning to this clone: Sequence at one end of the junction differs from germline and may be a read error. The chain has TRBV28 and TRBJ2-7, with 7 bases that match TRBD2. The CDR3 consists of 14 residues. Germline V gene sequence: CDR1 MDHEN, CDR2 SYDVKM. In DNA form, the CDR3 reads TGTGCCAGCAGAACCCCGGGACTACGCTACGTGCAGTACTTC. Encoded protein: CASRTPGLRYVQYF.

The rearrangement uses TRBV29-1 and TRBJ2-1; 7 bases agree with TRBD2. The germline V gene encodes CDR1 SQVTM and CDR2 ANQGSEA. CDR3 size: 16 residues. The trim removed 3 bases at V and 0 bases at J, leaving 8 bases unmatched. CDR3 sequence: CSVDGVASGSYNEQFF. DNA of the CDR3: TGCAGCGTTGATGGGGTCGCTAGCGGCTCCTACAATGAGCAGTTCTTC.

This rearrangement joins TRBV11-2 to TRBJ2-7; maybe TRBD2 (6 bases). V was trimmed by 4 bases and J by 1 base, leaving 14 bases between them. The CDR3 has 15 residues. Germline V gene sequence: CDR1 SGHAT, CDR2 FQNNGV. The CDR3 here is CASSSRRDGSYEQYF. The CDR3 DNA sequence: TGTGCCAGCAGCTCGAGGAGGGACGGATCCTACGAGCAGTACTTC.

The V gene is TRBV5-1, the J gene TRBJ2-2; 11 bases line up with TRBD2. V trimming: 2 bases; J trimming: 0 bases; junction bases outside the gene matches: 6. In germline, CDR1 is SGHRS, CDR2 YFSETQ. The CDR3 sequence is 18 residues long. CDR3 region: CASSFPGLAEANTGELFF. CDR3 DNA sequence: TGCGCCAGCAGCTTCCCGGGACTAGCGGAGGCGAACACCGGGGAGCTGTTTTTT.

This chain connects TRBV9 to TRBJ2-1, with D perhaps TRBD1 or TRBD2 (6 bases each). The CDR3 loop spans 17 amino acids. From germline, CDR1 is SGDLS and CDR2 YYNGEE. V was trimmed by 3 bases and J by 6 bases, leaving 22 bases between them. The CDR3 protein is CASSAGAVSTLVNEQFF. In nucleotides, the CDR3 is TGTGCCAGCAGCGCGGGGGCAGTGTCCACTCTGGTCAATGAGCAGTTCTTC.

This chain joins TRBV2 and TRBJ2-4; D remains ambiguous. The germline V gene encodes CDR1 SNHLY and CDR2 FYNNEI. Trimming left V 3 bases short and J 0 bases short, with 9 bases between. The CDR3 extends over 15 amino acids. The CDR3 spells CASSDRILAKNIQYF. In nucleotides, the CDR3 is TGTGCCAGCAGTGACAGGATTCTAGCCAAAAACATTCAGTACTTC.

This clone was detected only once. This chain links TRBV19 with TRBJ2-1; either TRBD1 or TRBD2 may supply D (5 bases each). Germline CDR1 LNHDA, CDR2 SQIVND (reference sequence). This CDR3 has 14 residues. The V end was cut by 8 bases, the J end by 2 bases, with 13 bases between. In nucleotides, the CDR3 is TGTGCCAGTGGGGCCGGGACCCCCTACAATGAGCAGTTCTTC. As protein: CASGAGTPYNEQFF.

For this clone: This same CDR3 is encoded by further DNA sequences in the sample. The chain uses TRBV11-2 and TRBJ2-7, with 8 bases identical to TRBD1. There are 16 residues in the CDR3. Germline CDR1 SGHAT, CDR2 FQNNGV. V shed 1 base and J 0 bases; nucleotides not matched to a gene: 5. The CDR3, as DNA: TGTGCCAGCAGCTTAGCCGGACAGGGCCTCTCCTACGAGCAGTACTTC. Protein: CASSLAGQGLSYEQYF. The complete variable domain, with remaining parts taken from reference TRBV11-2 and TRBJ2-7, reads EAGVAQSPRYKIIEKRQSVAFWCNPISGHATLYWYQQILGQGPKLLIQFQNNGVVDDSQLPKDRFSAERLKGVDSTLKIQPAKLEDSAVYLCASSLAGQGLSYEQYFGPGTRLTVT.

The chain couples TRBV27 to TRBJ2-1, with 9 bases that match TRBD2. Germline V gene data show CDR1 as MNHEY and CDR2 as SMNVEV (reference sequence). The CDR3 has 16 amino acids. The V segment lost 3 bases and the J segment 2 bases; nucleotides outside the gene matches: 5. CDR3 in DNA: TGTGCCAGCAGTTTGTTTAGCGGGGGAACCTACAATGAGCAGTTCTTC. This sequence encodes CASSLFSGGTYNEQFF.

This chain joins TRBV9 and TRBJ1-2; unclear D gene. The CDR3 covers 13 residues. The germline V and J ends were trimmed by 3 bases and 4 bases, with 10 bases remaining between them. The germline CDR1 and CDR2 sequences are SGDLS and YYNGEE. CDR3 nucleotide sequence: TGTGCCAGCAGCGCTCGGACTGCCTATGGCTACACCTTC. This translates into CASSARTAYGYTF.

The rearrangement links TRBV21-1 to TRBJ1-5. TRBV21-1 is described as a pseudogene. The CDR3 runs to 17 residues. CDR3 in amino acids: CASSNDGGADSNQPQHF. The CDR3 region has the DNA TGTGCCAGCAGCAATGATGGAGGGGCAGATAGCAATCAGCCCCAGCATTTT.

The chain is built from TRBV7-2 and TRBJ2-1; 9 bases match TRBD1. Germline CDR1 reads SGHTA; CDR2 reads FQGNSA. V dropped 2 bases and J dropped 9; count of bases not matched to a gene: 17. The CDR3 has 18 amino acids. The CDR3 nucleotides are TGTGCCAGCAGCTTAATCACTATCGTCGGACAGGGGACGGCTGAGCAGTTCTTC. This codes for CASSLITIVGQGTAEQFF.

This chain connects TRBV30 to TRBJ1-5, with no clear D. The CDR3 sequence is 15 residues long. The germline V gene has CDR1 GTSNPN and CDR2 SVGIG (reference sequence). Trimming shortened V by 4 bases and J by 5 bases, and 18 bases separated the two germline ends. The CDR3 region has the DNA TGTGCCTGGACCCCCAGACTAGGATCGGATCAGCCCCAGCATTTT. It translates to CAWTPRLGSDQPQHF. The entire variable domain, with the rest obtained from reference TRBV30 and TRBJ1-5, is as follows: SQTIHQWPATLVQPVGSPLSLECTVEGTSNPNLYWYRQAAGRGLQLLFYSVGIGQISSEVPQNLSASRPQDRQFILSSKKLLLSDSGFYLCAWTPRLGSDQPQHFGDGTRLSIL.

The CDR3: CASSSRDRENYGYTF. The CDR3 bases are TGTGCCAGCAGTTCCCGGGACAGGGAGAACTATGGCTACACCTTC. The chain uses TRBV6-5 and TRBJ1-2, with 9 bases lining up with TRBD1. The J segment lost 2 bases and the V segment lost 4 bases, leaving 5 bases of the junction unmatched. Germline lookup yields CDR1 MNHEY and CDR2 SVGAGI. The CDR3 length is 15 residues.

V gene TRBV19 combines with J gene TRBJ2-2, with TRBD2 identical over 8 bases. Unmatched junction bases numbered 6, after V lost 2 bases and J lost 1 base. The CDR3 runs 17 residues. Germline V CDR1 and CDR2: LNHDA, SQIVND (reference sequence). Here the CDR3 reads CASSIYGGLVNTGELFF. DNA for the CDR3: TGTGCCAGTAGTATATATGGGGGACTAGTGAACACCGGGGAGCTGTTTTTT.

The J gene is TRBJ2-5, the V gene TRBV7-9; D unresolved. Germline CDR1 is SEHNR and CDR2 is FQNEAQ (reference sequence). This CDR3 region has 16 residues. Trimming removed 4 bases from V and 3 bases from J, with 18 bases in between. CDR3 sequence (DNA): TGTGCCAGCAGCTCCTTGGACGGGCGCGAGGAAGAGACCCAGTACTTC. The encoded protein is CASSSLDGREEETQYF.

The CDR3 loop reads CAISRDRGYEPQHF. The CDR3, as DNA: TGTGCCATTTCCCGAGACAGGGGGTATGAGCCCCAGCATTTT. The chain joins TRBV15 to TRBJ1-5; the match to TRBD1 covers 9 bases. V trimming: 10 bases; J trimming: 8 bases; junction bases outside the gene matches: 12. CDR3 size: 14 residues. Germline loops: CDR1 LNHNV, CDR2 YYDKDF (reference sequence).